This TCR beta chain was obtained from a study of siplizumab effects on memory and regulatory T cells. V lost 4 bases and J lost 2; bases outside the gene matches: 8. From germline, CDR1 is SGHDT and CDR2 YYEEEE. CDR3 length: 16 residues. Assayed TCR templates numbered about 90,000 for each sample. Clones were sequenced by immunoSEQ multiplex PCR, and TCRdb holds only the in-frame ones, with some missing. The sample includes tens of thousands of clones, more than 80% of them seen just once. The TCR comes from a human donor in good health. Source material: naive CD4+ T cells sorted from blood. The V and J genes are TRBV5-6 and TRBJ2-5; 10 bases agree with TRBD2. The CDR3 DNA follows: TGTGCCAGCAGCCTCCTAGCGGGGGCGCCACAAGAGACCCAGTACTTC. Translated, it gives CASSLLAGAPQETQYF.